The 14 T cell receptor beta chains given below trace back to one sample, sequenced in a study of regulatory T cells in long-lasting Graves disease. Specified time point: newly diagnosed GD, antithyroid drugs for less than 3 months. The TCR library used RNA extracted from PBMCs. CDR3-region Arm-PCR and iRepertoire HTBI primers produced the TCR beta libraries. TCRdb reprocessed the multiplex PCR reads with MiXCR, giving one entry per CDR3 protein. The table shows approximately 350,000 distinct CDR3 sequences, with roughly 16% occurring only once. Separately, the same data were catalogued under a study of T cells in Graves' hyperthyroidism and ophthalmopathy.

The sample in question was peripheral blood mononuclear cells (PBMCs), obtained at new diagnosis, from a patient treated with antithyroid drugs. These receptor sequences come from a woman between 18 and 29 years old with Graves disease.

CDR3 sequence reads: CASSRSPGPGELFF. In nucleotides, the CDR3 is TGTGCCAGCAGTAGAAGCCCCGGGCCCGGGGAGCTGTTTTTT. This chain links TRBV6-4 with TRBJ2-2; D unclear. V lost 5 bases and J 6 bases, leaving 13 bases between the germline ends. There are 14 residues in the CDR3. Germline lookup yields CDR1 MRHNA and CDR2 SNTAGT.

In this sample, this clonotype turned up many times. This chain links TRBV20-1 with TRBJ2-1, with 9 bases aligning to TRBD2. This CDR3 has 15 amino acids. J lost 3 bases, V lost 3 bases, and 6 bases had no gene match. Germline-derived CDR1 and CDR2 are DFQATT and SNEGSKA (reference sequence). The DNA of the CDR3 is TGCAGTGCTAGGAAAGCGGGGGGCCTCTACAATGAGCAGTTCTTC. This gives the protein CSARKAGGLYNEQFF.

This clonotype was detected a few times. The chain joins TRBV11-2 to TRBJ1-6; D uncertain. Deletions cut 3 bases from V and 7 bases from J, with 13 bases between. This CDR3 spans 15 amino acids. Germline V lookup: CDR1 SGHAT, CDR2 FQNNGV. CDR3 nucleotides: TGTGCCAGCAGCTTGGCTGTGCAGAGAAATTCACCCCTCCACTTT. It encodes CASSLAVQRNSPLHF.

This clonotype was picked up a small number of times. The chain recombines TRBV27 with TRBJ2-1; TRBD2 agrees at 7 bases. CDR3 length: 14 amino acids. V shed 4 bases and J 3 bases; nucleotides not matched to a gene: 3. In germline, CDR1 is MNHEY, CDR2 SMNVEV (reference sequence). The CDR3 sequence is CASSSSGVYNEQFF. The CDR3 nucleotides read TGTGCCAGCAGTTCAAGCGGGGTCTACAATGAGCAGTTCTTC.

The table lists this clonotype with many counts. V gene TRBV12-3 or TRBV12-4 combines with J gene TRBJ2-3; no clear D. Deletions cut 1 base from V and 2 bases from J, with 7 bases between. The CDR3 extends over 14 amino acids. The chain's CDR3 is CASSLVAPTDTQYF. The CDR3 bases are TGTGCCAGCAGTTTAGTGGCTCCCACAGATACGCAGTATTTT.

This clonotype was observed a handful of times. This chain joins TRBV9 and TRBJ2-7; TRBD2 might be the D (6 bases). CDR1 and CDR2 (germline): SGDLS, YYNGEE. This CDR3 spans 15 amino acids. Trimming removed 2 bases from V and 7 bases from J, with 19 bases in between. The CDR3 DNA is TGTGCCAGCAGCGTCCTTAGCGGACCTCTGGGGGAGCAGTACTTC. Protein product: CASSVLSGPLGEQYF.

Ten or more counts support this clonotype. The CDR3 DNA reads as TGCGCCAGCAGCTTGGCCTCGAGGAGTGGCTACACCTTC. This encodes CASSLASRSGYTF. The rearrangement links TRBV5-1 to TRBJ1-2; D unclear. The ends were cut back, 0 bases at V and 7 bases at J, with 10 bases in the middle. Germline V gene data show CDR1 as SGHRS and CDR2 as YFSETQ. The CDR3 extends over 13 amino acids.

J is TRBJ2-1 and V is TRBV11-2; D perhaps matches TRBD1 (5 bases). The length of the CDR3 is 16 residues. CDR1 is SGHAT and CDR2 is FQNNGV in the germline V gene. V dropped 0 bases and J dropped 6 bases, with 15 bases sitting between them. The DNA for the CDR3 is TGTGCCAGCAGCTTAGAGGGGCTAGAGGTAGGCAATGAGCAGTTCTTC. Protein sequence: CASSLEGLEVGNEQFF.

In its sample, this clonotype was seen many times. This chain connects TRBV7-8 to TRBJ1-5; TRBD1 agrees at 11 bases. The CDR3 spans 17 residues. Unmatched junction bases numbered 7, after V lost 5 bases and J lost 1 base. From germline, CDR1 is SGHVS and CDR2 FQNEAQ. The CDR3, as DNA: TGTGCCAGCAGCGTTGGACAGGGGGCGAGGAGCAATCAGCCCCAGCATTTT. Its protein is CASSVGQGARSNQPQHF. Full variable domain (rest looked up from reference TRBV7-8 and TRBJ1-5): GAGVSQSPRYKVAKRGQDVALRCDPISGHVSLFWYQQALGQGPEFLTYFQNEAQLDKSGLPSDRFFAERPEGSVSTLKIQRTQQEDSAVYLCASSVGQGARSNQPQHFGDGTRLSIL.

This clonotype was detected many times. V is TRBV6-1 and J is TRBJ1-5, with 7 bases fitting TRBD1. Per germline, CDR1 MNHNS and CDR2 SASEGT. Unmatched junction bases numbered 6, after V lost 6 bases and J lost 4 bases. CDR3 length: 14 residues. The CDR3 coding sequence is TGTGCCAGCAGAGACCGGGGACAGAATCAGCCCCAGCATTTT. Translated: CASRDRGQNQPQHF.

The rearrangement joins TRBV10-3 to TRBJ1-1, with a possible D match to TRBD1 (6 bases). V was trimmed by 6 bases and J by 1 base, leaving 12 bases between them. Germline assignment: CDR1 ENHRY and CDR2 SYGVKD. The CDR3 consists of 14 residues. The CDR3 DNA sequence: TGTGCCATCAGCACTCCGGGACAGAACACTGAAGCTTTCTTT. This encodes CAISTPGQNTEAFF.

As to this clonotype: It may be a read error: a sequence one base away is much more abundant. The chain links TRBV6-1 to TRBJ2-1; 8 bases are a match to TRBD2. Per the germline V gene, CDR1 is MNHNS and CDR2 is SASEGT. CDR3 length equals 15 residues. Here the CDR3 DNA reads TGTGCCAGTGAACCTTACGGGGGGGCGGGGAATGAGCAGCTCTTC. This sequence encodes CASEPYGGAGNEQLF.

This clonotype was counted ten times or more. The chain joins TRBV7-8 to TRBJ2-3; D uncertain. Deletions cut 7 bases from V and 1 base from J, with 12 bases between. The CDR3 spans 14 residues. Germline CDR1 and CDR2: SGHVS and FQNEAQ. The chain's CDR3 is CASKTQSGTDTQYF. The CDR3 DNA follows: TGTGCCAGCAAAACCCAATCTGGCACAGATACGCAGTATTTT.

This clonotype was picked up many times. The rearrangement joins TRBV7-3 to TRBJ2-1; D tentatively reads TRBD1 or TRBD2 (5 bases each). The CDR3 contains 15 residues. The V end was cut by 1 base, the J end by 5 bases, with 12 bases between. The germline V gene encodes CDR1 SGHTA and CDR2 FQGTGA. Here the CDR3 DNA reads TGTGCCAGCAGCTTAATCGGGGCCTCTAACAATGAGCAGTTCTTC. Protein sequence: CASSLIGASNNEQFF.